This T cell receptor (beta chain) stems from a study of tumor-infiltrating lymphocytes in localized non-small cell lung cancer. Across the study: Several tumor histologies, both smoking statuses, and some post-neoadjuvant chemotherapy samples were included.

V shed 6 bases and J shed 1 base, with 15 bases lying between them. The CDR3 sequence is 15 residues long. Germline CDR1 reads SGHTA; CDR2 reads FQGNSA. TCRdb's table, derived via immunoSEQ multiplex PCR, lists solely in-frame clones and lacks some. The data show some 7,800 clones, 60% to 85% seen once. About this clone itself: Its antigen remains unidentified.

The study, taken as a whole, reports: Not all patients were TCR sequenced, owing to tissue quantity. Different pieces of the same tissue were used for each assay. Higher tumor T cell infiltration than in uninvolved lung was supported by TCRbeta sequencing.

Sequenced: uninvolved lung tissue not adjacent to the tumor. This TCR was recovered from a human donor with non-small cell lung cancer. The genes are TRBV7-2 and TRBJ2-5; maybe TRBD2 (6 bases). The CDR3 reads CASSYGTSLQETQYF. The DNA for the CDR3 is TGTGCCAGCAGTTACGGGACTTCGCTCCAAGAGACCCAGTACTTC.